Shown below are 20 T cell receptor beta chains from a single sample sequenced in a study of OX40 agonist ivuxolimab in advanced cancers. Sequencing used immunoSEQ multiplex PCR; TCRdb keeps in-frame clones, though not all of them. In the table there are just under 65,000 clones, around 82% of which are singletons. Specimen: CD4+ or CD8+ T cells sorted from blood, collected in a trial of the OX40 agonist ivuxolimab. These receptors were obtained from an adult with an advanced solid tumor such as melanoma, head and neck, liver or kidney cancer.

CDR3 loop: CASSLAGRGLTEAFF. The CDR3 region has the DNA TGTGCCAGCAGCTTGGCGGGCAGGGGGCTGACTGAAGCTTTCTTT. V usage is TRBV5-4 and J usage is TRBJ1-1; 8 positions match TRBD1. Germline CDR1 reads SGHNT; CDR2 reads YYREEE (reference sequence). Trimming removed 0 bases from V and 5 bases from J; junction bases left unmatched: 6. The CDR3 runs to 15 residues.

About this clone: At one of its ends the junction is not consistent with the germline gene, which may arise from a read error. The rearrangement uses TRBV7-7 and TRBJ1-1, with D perhaps matching TRBD1 (5 bases). The CDR3 has 13 amino acids. The germline gives CDR1 SSHAT, CDR2 FNYEAQ (reference sequence). The CDR3 loop is CASSLERGTEAFF. For the CDR3, the DNA is TGTGCTAGCAGCTTGGAGAGGGGAACTGAAGCTTTCTTT. Full variable domain (rest looked up from reference TRBV7-7 and TRBJ1-1): GAGVSQSPRYKVTKRGQDVTLRCDPISSHATLYWYQQALGQGPEFLTYFNYEAQPDKSGLPSDRFSAERPEGSISTLTIQRTEQRDSAMYRCASSLERGTEAFFGQGTRLTVV.

A remark on this clone: One junction end does not reproduce the germline sequence, and a read error may be involved. The CDR3 protein is CATSRSTDRGELF. The CDR3, as DNA: TGTGCCACCAGCAGATCTACGGACAGGGGAGAGCTCTTC. The chain links TRBV15 to TRBJ1-2, with 9 bases aligning to TRBD1. CDR1 is LNHNV, CDR2 YYDKDF, per germline (reference sequence). The CDR3 extends over 13 amino acids. Based on the CDR3 plus reference TRBV15 and TRBJ1-2, the full variable domain is DAMVIQNPRYQVTQFGKPVTLSCSQTLNHNVMYWYQQKSSQAPKLLFHYYDKDFNNEADTPDNFQSRRPNTSFCFLDIRSPGLGDTAMYLCATSRSTDRGELFGSGTRLTVV.

In regard to this clone: A read error may produce the germline difference seen at one junction end. The chain employs TRBV9 and TRBJ1-3; 9 bases fit TRBD1. Germline V gene data show CDR1 as SGDLS and CDR2 as YYNGEE. This CDR3 region has 17 residues. CDR3 nucleotides: TGTGCCGGCAGCGTCAGCCCGACAGGGGGCTCTGGAAACACCATATATTTT. As protein: CAGSVSPTGGSGNTIYF.

This chain uses TRBV19 with TRBJ1-4; TRBD1 might be the D (5 bases). Germline assignment: CDR1 LNHDA and CDR2 SQIVND (reference sequence). Trimming cost V 4 bases and J 6 bases, with 12 bases left between them. This CDR3 has 14 residues. The CDR3, as DNA: TGTGCCAGTAGTAACCTTGGGGGGTATGAAAAACTGTTTTTT. Residues: CASSNLGGYEKLFF.

This rearrangement joins TRBV7-9 to TRBJ1-2; D not certain. The germline V gene has CDR1 SEHNR and CDR2 FQNEAQ (reference sequence). This CDR3 region has 16 residues. The V and J ends lost 3 bases and 0 bases respectively, with 14 bases between them. CDR3 sequence reads: CASSLYISPSNYGYTF. The DNA for the CDR3 is TGTGCCAGCAGCTTGTACATTTCCCCGTCTAACTATGGCTACACCTTC. Using reference TRBV7-9 and TRBJ1-2 for the parts outside the CDR3, the full variable domain is DTGVSQNPRHKITKRGQNVTFRCDPISEHNRLYWYRQTLGQGPEFLTYFQNEAQLEKSRLLSDRFSAERPKGSFSTLEIQRTEQGDSAMYLCASSLYISPSNYGYTFGSGTRLTVV.

The chain links TRBV6-1 to TRBJ1-4; TRBD1 matches 8 bases. CDR1 and CDR2 (germline): MNHNS, SASEGT. The V gene end was trimmed by 4 bases and the J gene end by 7 bases; junction bases not matched to a gene: 5. This CDR3 spans 14 amino acids. The CDR3 region has the DNA TGTGCCAGCAGTGTCAGGGGGCAGACTGAAAAACTGTTTTTT. Its protein is CASSVRGQTEKLFF.

The rearrangement links TRBV11-2 to TRBJ1-5, with a possible D match to TRBD1 (6 bases). From germline, CDR1 is SGHAT and CDR2 FQNNGV. The CDR3 sequence is 14 residues long. V was clipped by 5 bases and J by 3 bases, with 11 bases between them. The CDR3 is CASSAGTLNQPQHF. The CDR3 DNA reads TGTGCCAGCAGCGCCGGGACACTCAATCAGCCCCAGCATTTT.

The chain uses TRBV21-1 and TRBJ1-5. TRBV21-1 is described as a pseudogene. The CDR3 runs to 16 residues. The CDR3 DNA reads as TGTGCCAGCAAAAACCTCAGAGGGGGGCCAAATCAGCCCCAGCATTTT. Amino acid sequence: CASKNLRGGPNQPQHF.

The chain carries TRBV27 and TRBJ1-1, with 10 bases lining up with TRBD1. V lost 6 bases and J lost 6; bases outside the gene matches: 4. The CDR3 length is 13 residues. Germline V gene sequence: CDR1 MNHEY, CDR2 SMNVEV (reference sequence). The DNA of the CDR3 is TGTGCCAGCAGCCGGGGGACAGGGGCTGAAGCTTTCTTT. It specifies CASSRGTGAEAFF.

The chain uses TRBV19 and TRBJ1-1, with D possibly being TRBD1 (6 bases). CDR1 and CDR2 (germline): LNHDA, SQIVND (reference sequence). V gave up 3 bases and J gave up 4 bases, with 12 bases separating them. This CDR3 contains 14 residues. Here the CDR3 reads CASSILRTATEAFF. The CDR3 region has the DNA TGTGCCAGTAGTATCCTAAGGACAGCCACTGAAGCTTTCTTT.

CDR3 DNA: TGTGCCAGCAGCTTGGTAGGCGCTGGGGTAAATTCACCCCTCCACTTT. This codes for CASSLVGAGVNSPLHF. The chain employs TRBV5-6 and TRBJ1-6; no reliable D call. CDR3 length: 16 residues. The germline CDR1 and CDR2 sequences are SGHDT and YYEEEE. V was shortened by 0 bases and J by 7 bases, with 14 bases between the two germline ends.

This clone appeared a few times. V and J are TRBV29-1 and TRBJ2-3, with 8 bases matching TRBD2. Germline V gives CDR1 SQVTM, CDR2 ANQGSEA. V shed 4 bases, J shed 4 bases, and the junction held 7 bases outside the gene matches. This CDR3 is built from 14 residues. The CDR3: CSVVAGRGADTQYF. As DNA, the CDR3 is TGCAGCGTTGTCGCAGGGCGGGGGGCAGATACGCAGTATTTT.

The chain has TRBV23-1 and TRBJ1-1, with D tentatively TRBD1 (5 bases). TRBV23-1 carries the ORF label, with uncertain function. This CDR3 is 11 amino acids long. V dropped 10 bases and J dropped 10 bases, with 16 bases sitting between them. CDR3 protein: CATTRDGGAFF. The CDR3 DNA is TGCGCCACCACGAGGGACGGCGGAGCTTTCTTT.

The chain uses TRBV6-4 and TRBJ1-6, with unresolved D. V lost 5 bases to trimming and J lost 6 bases, with 8 bases between them. The CDR3 is 13 residues long. Germline lookup yields CDR1 MRHNA and CDR2 SNTAGT. In nucleotides, the CDR3 is TGTGCCAGCAGTCCAGACCCTAATTCACCCCTCCACTTT. Protein product: CASSPDPNSPLHF.

This clone was counted once. The gene calls are TRBV10-3 and TRBJ1-2, with a weak D call TRBD1 (5 bases). V lost 4 bases, J lost 3 bases, and 15 bases lay in between. The CDR3 runs to 15 residues. Germline CDR1 reads ENHRY; CDR2 reads SYGVKD. CDR3 coding DNA: TGTGCCATCAGTGGAGCTCAGGGCGTTGACTATGGCTACACCTTC. It translates to CAISGAQGVDYGYTF.

The chain links TRBV27 to TRBJ2-3, with D possibly matching TRBD2 (5 bases). The CDR3 covers 15 residues. With 9 bases removed from V and 4 bases from J, the gap between germline ends came to 20 bases. Germline CDR1 reads MNHEY; CDR2 reads SMNVEV (reference sequence). CDR3 in DNA: TGTGCCAGTACCCCTTGGGAGAAGAGCGCAGATACGCAGTATTTT. It is translated as CASTPWEKSADTQYF.

The V gene is TRBV6-5, the J gene TRBJ1-2, with unresolved D. The CDR3 consists of 15 residues. Germline V gene data show CDR1 as MNHEY and CDR2 as SVGAGI. Between the trimmed V and J ends, which lost 5 bases and 0 bases, there was a span of 13 bases. For the CDR3, the DNA is TGTGCCAGCAGTGGCAGACCGATTGCTAACTATGGCTACACCTTC. It yields the protein CASSGRPIANYGYTF.

The V and J genes are TRBV15 and TRBJ2-3; perhaps TRBD2 as D (5 bases). CDR1 and CDR2 from the germline V gene are LNHNV and YYDKDF (reference sequence). The CDR3 runs to 18 residues. V lost 0 bases, J lost 4 bases, and 20 bases lay in between. The CDR3 nucleotides read TGTGCCACCAGCAGAGAGGTGTTTAGAGGGATCAGCGCAGATACGCAGTATTTT. As protein: CATSREVFRGISADTQYF.

The chain links TRBV7-8 to TRBJ1-1; no definite D call. The CDR3 totals 12 residues. V dropped 6 bases and J dropped 5 bases, with 10 bases sitting between them. Germline-derived CDR1 and CDR2 are SGHVS and FQNEAQ. The CDR3 here is CASSHGWTEAFF. The CDR3 bases are TGTGCCAGCAGTCACGGTTGGACTGAAGCTTTCTTT.